Presented here are 20 T cell receptor beta chains from one specimen sequenced in a study of blood T cell repertoires in COVID-19. Sequencing was performed with immunoSEQ multiplex PCR; in TCRdb, only in-frame clones are kept and a portion is missing. The repertoire holds roughly 250,000 clones, with 80% to 85% as singletons. Source material: peripheral blood. These receptors were collected from a person between 65 and 79 years old with COVID-19, enrolled during active disease.

V gene TRBV7-8 combines with J gene TRBJ1-2; 9 bases line up with TRBD1. CDR1 SGHVS and CDR2 FQNEAQ come from the germline V gene. The CDR3 extends over 15 amino acids. V shed 3 bases, J shed 2 bases, and the junction held 4 bases outside the gene matches. CDR3 region: CASSFDRGKNYGYTF. DNA for the CDR3: TGTGCCAGCAGCTTCGACAGGGGGAAAAACTATGGCTACACCTTC.

In this sample, this clone turned up once. This chain connects TRBV9 to TRBJ2-1; TRBD2 is a possible D gene (5 bases). CDR3 length equals 15 residues. Trimming left V 5 bases short and J 3 bases short, with 15 bases between. From germline, CDR1 is SGDLS and CDR2 YYNGEE. CDR3 sequence reads: CASSLLGDVYNEQFF. CDR3 bases: TGTGCCAGCAGTCTGCTCGGGGATGTCTACAATGAGCAGTTCTTC.

The chain carries TRBV7-9 and TRBJ2-7; TRBD1 aligns across 8 bases. This CDR3 spans 16 amino acids. After removal of 5 bases from V and 6 bases from J, the junction contained 15 bases not matched to a gene. Per germline, CDR1 SEHNR and CDR2 FQNEAQ (reference sequence). The CDR3 reads CASSHRQGRNLSEQYF. The CDR3 DNA reads as TGTGCCAGCAGCCATCGACAGGGGCGAAATCTTTCCGAGCAGTACTTC. Full variable domain (missing parts from reference TRBV7-9 and TRBJ2-7): DTGVSQNPRHKITKRGQNVTFRCDPISEHNRLYWYRQTLGQGPEFLTYFQNEAQLEKSRLLSDRFSAERPKGSFSTLEIQRTEQGDSAMYLCASSHRQGRNLSEQYFGPGTRLTVT.

J is TRBJ2-7 and V is TRBV24-1, with D tentatively TRBD2 (6 bases). This CDR3 has 13 amino acids. The V gene's germline CDR1 is KGHDR and CDR2 SFDVKD. V lost 10 bases, J lost 3 bases, and 15 bases lay in between. CDR3 residues: CATVGGDSYEQYF. The CDR3 DNA is TGTGCCACGGTCGGCGGGGATAGCTACGAGCAGTACTTC.

The gene calls are TRBV11-2 and TRBJ1-2; tentatively, D is TRBD1 (6 bases). Germline CDR1 SGHAT, CDR2 FQNNGV. CDR3 length equals 11 residues. Trimming removed 3 bases from V and 11 bases from J, with 10 bases in between. Here the CDR3 reads CASSFSQGYTF. DNA of the CDR3: TGTGCCAGCAGCTTTAGTCAGGGGTACACCTTC.

This clone was found a few times. The rearrangement links TRBV6-2 or TRBV6-3 to TRBJ2-7; D remains unclear. Deletions cut 2 bases from V and 4 bases from J, with 9 bases between. CDR3 length: 13 amino acids. From germline, CDR1 is MNHEY and CDR2 SVGEGT. In DNA, the CDR3 is TGTGCCAGCAGTTACGTGAGTGGTTACGAGCAGTACTTC. Its translation is CASSYVSGYEQYF.

This clone was counted a single time. The chain employs TRBV7-2 and TRBJ1-5; 9 positions agree with TRBD1. This CDR3 has 18 amino acids. J gave up 5 bases and V 5 bases, and 16 bases lay outside the gene matches. Germline CDR1 is SGHTA and CDR2 is FQGNSA. CDR3 sequence reads: CASSPSPYRGRQYQPQHF. The CDR3 bases are TGTGCCAGCAGCCCTAGCCCTTACAGGGGGCGCCAATATCAGCCCCAGCATTTT.

The J gene is TRBJ2-3, the V gene TRBV5-1, with D unclear. The length of the CDR3 is 14 residues. Trimming left V 7 bases short and J 0 bases short, with 12 bases between. Germline V gene data show CDR1 as SGHRS and CDR2 as YFSETQ. The CDR3, as DNA: TGCGCCAGCGGGCAGGATCCTAGCACAGATACGCAGTATTTT. This codes for CASGQDPSTDTQYF.

This clone came up once. This sequence joins TRBV2 and TRBJ2-5; D ambiguous. CDR1 and CDR2 from the germline V gene are SNHLY and FYNNEI. The length of the CDR3 is 14 residues. The germline V and J ends were trimmed by 4 bases and 2 bases, with 11 bases remaining between them. The CDR3 DNA follows: TGTGCCAGCAGTGTATTGAGGTGGCAAGAGACCCAGTACTTC. Amino acid sequence: CASSVLRWQETQYF.

J is TRBJ2-1 and V is TRBV5-1; 9 positions agree with TRBD2. CDR1 is SGHRS, CDR2 YFSETQ, per germline. After removal of 0 bases from V and 6 bases from J, the junction contained 7 bases not matched to a gene. The CDR3 has 16 residues. The CDR3 reads CASSLVPVAGANEQFF. The CDR3 nucleotides are TGCGCCAGCAGCTTGGTGCCGGTAGCGGGAGCCAATGAGCAGTTCTTC.

The chain carries TRBV5-6 and TRBJ2-2, with D tentatively TRBD1 (7 bases). V was shortened by 2 bases and J by 3 bases, with 20 bases between the two germline ends. The CDR3 sequence is 18 residues long. The germline V gene encodes CDR1 SGHDT and CDR2 YYEEEE. CDR3 protein: CASSFLEGAAGYTGELFF. The CDR3 DNA reads as TGTGCCAGCAGCTTCTTGGAGGGGGCGGCGGGATACACCGGGGAGCTGTTTTTT.

The J gene is TRBJ2-3, the V gene TRBV7-2; 8 bases align to TRBD2. Germline values: CDR1 SGHTA, CDR2 FQGNSA. Trimming took 6 bases from V and 2 from J; bases not matched to a gene: 7. The CDR3 runs 15 residues. CDR3 bases: TGTGCCAGCAGTCTAGCGGGTCGCCACACAGATACGCAGTATTTT. Protein product: CASSLAGRHTDTQYF.

For this clone: At one end the junction does not follow the germline gene, possibly because of a read error. In nucleotides, the CDR3 is TGTGCCAGCAGCTTGGGACAGGGTAGGGATCCCACCGTGGAGCTGTTTTTT. As protein: CASSLGQGRDPTVELFF. The chain employs TRBV5-4 and TRBJ2-2; TRBD1 matches at 7 bases. CDR1 and CDR2 from the germline V gene are SGHNT and YYREEE (reference sequence). The CDR3 has 17 residues.

The V and J genes are TRBV20-1 and TRBJ1-5; possibly TRBD1 for D (6 bases). CDR3 length: 13 amino acids. Germline V gene data show CDR1 as DFQATT and CDR2 as SNEGSKA (reference sequence). V lost 3 bases, J lost 7 bases, and 13 bases lay in between. CDR3: CSASQGLIQPQHF. CDR3 nucleotide sequence: TGCAGTGCTAGTCAGGGGCTTATCCAGCCCCAGCATTTT.

The rearrangement joins TRBV6-5 to TRBJ2-7; a possible D gene is TRBD2 (7 bases). The CDR3 is 15 residues long. Germline lookup yields CDR1 MNHEY and CDR2 SVGAGI. The V end lost 2 bases, the J end lost 3 bases, and 14 bases lay between the germline ends. Here the CDR3 reads CASSYRGALFYEQYF. The CDR3 DNA reads TGTGCCAGCAGTTACCGGGGGGCGCTTTTCTACGAGCAGTACTTC.

The chain has TRBV9 and TRBJ1-5; D possibly corresponds to TRBD1 (6 bases). The germline gives CDR1 SGDLS, CDR2 YYNGEE. The ends were cut back, 0 bases at V and 1 base at J, with 8 bases in the middle. CDR3 length: 15 amino acids. In DNA, the CDR3 is TGTGCCAGCAGCGTAGGACAGGAAAGCAATCAGCCCCAGCATTTT. It is translated as CASSVGQESNQPQHF.

This chain links TRBV7-2 with TRBJ1-3; TRBD1 matches at 8 bases. The CDR3 is made up of 13 amino acids. From germline, CDR1 is SGHTA and CDR2 FQGNSA. After removal of 4 bases from V and 8 bases from J, the junction contained 4 bases not matched to a gene. As DNA, the CDR3 is TGTGCCAGCAGCTGGACAGGGCGGGACACCATATATTTT. Translating it yields CASSWTGRDTIYF.

The chain joins TRBV2 to TRBJ2-3; D perhaps matches TRBD1 (6 bases). This CDR3 is 15 amino acids long. Deletions cut 1 base from V and 2 bases from J, with 10 bases between. Looked up from germline, CDR1 is SNHLY and CDR2 is FYNNEI. This chain's CDR3 is CASSEGWGPTDTQYF. In nucleotides, the CDR3 is TGTGCCAGCAGTGAAGGGTGGGGGCCCACAGATACGCAGTATTTT.

This chain links TRBV2 with TRBJ2-1; D ambiguous. The germline gives CDR1 SNHLY, CDR2 FYNNEI. The CDR3 spans 11 residues. Trimming shortened V by 5 bases and J by 7 bases, and 6 bases separated the two germline ends. The CDR3 protein is CASSQQNEQFF. The CDR3 bases are TGTGCCAGCAGTCAACAGAATGAGCAGTTCTTC.

This clone was seen a few times. This chain uses TRBV11-2 with TRBJ2-2; D call uncertain. The V end lost 5 bases, the J end lost 6 bases, and 13 bases lay between the germline ends. Germline V gives CDR1 SGHAT, CDR2 FQNNGV. CDR3 length: 14 amino acids. The DNA of the CDR3 is TGTGCCAGCAGCCCCCAAAATTTTGCCGGGGAGCTGTTTTTT. Protein: CASSPQNFAGELFF.